These T cell receptor beta chains were read from a single sample in a study of OX40 agonist ivuxolimab in advanced cancers. The repertoire was sequenced with immunoSEQ multiplex PCR; TCRdb's copy has only in-frame clones and lacks some. Among some 59,000 clones, roughly 82% were seen once, and the ten largest hold about 3.7%. Source: CD4+ or CD8+ T cells sorted from blood, taken in a trial of the OX40 agonist ivuxolimab. The receptors shown here come from an adult with an advanced solid tumor such as melanoma, head and neck, liver or kidney cancer. The CDR3 runs from the conserved cysteine through the conserved F or W. D genes are given only for firm matches. Size tells how often a clone was seen (once, few, many) or the class of an expanded clone, and some rows leave it out.

j_gene	d_gene	v_gene	len	abundance	CDR3aa	CDR3nt
TRBJ1-2	TRBD1	TRBV5-5	15	NA	CASSWGQAPNYGYTF	TGTGCCAGCAGCTGGGGACAGGCCCCTAACTATGGCTACACCTTC
TRBJ1-1	NA	TRBV11-2	15	NA	CASSLGGAKNTEAFF	TGTGCCAGCAGCTTAGGGGGGGCTAAGAACACTGAAGCTTTCTTT
TRBJ2-7	NA	TRBV11-3	8	NA	CASSLDYF	TGTGCCAGCAGCTTAGACTACTTC
TRBJ1-3	NA	TRBV7-2	17	NA	CASSLVVGKGAGNTIYF	TGTGCCAGCAGCTTAGTGGTAGGGAAAGGGGCTGGAAACACCATATATTTT
TRBJ2-5	NA	TRBV18	17	NA	CASSPPGPTNLRETQYF	TGTGCCAGCTCACCACCAGGGCCAACTAACCTCCGAGAGACCCAGTACTTC
TRBJ1-1	TRBD1	TRBV5-1	14	NA	CATSPDRRNTEAFF	TGCGCCACTTCCCCGGACAGGAGGAACACTGAAGCTTTCTTT
TRBJ1-2	NA	TRBV18	14	once	CASSQGLSSYGYTF	TGTGCCAGCTCACAGGGGCTCTCATCCTATGGCTACACCTTC
TRBJ2-7	NA	TRBV13	13	NA	CASSFERTTKQYF	TGTGCCAGCAGCTTTGAGCGAACTACGAAACAGTACTTC
TRBJ2-7	NA	TRBV11-2	13	NA	CASSLGGSYEQYF	TGTGCCAGCAGCTTAGGAGGGTCCTACGAGCAGTACTTC
TRBJ1-2	TRBD1	TRBV14	15	NA	CASSHQGAINYGYTF	TGTGCCAGCAGTCACCAGGGGGCAATTAACTATGGCTACACCTTC
TRBJ1-2	NA	TRBV30	8	NA	CARDGYTF	TGTGCCCGTGATGGCTACACCTTC
TRBJ1-3	NA	TRBV9	13	NA	CASSPPSGNTIYF	TGTGCCAGCAGCCCCCCTTCTGGAAACACCATATATTTT
TRBJ1-4	NA	TRBV19	15	NA	CASSLNMGSNEKLFF	TGTGCCAGTAGTTTAAATATGGGGTCGAATGAAAAACTGTTTTTT
TRBJ2-2	NA	TRBV7-9	16	few	CASSLRYTINTGELFF	TGTGCCAGCAGCTTAAGGTACACTATTAACACCGGGGAGCTGTTTTTT
TRBJ2-1	NA	TRBV15	14	NA	CATSRDLQGNEQFF	TGTGCCACCAGCAGAGATTTGCAGGGCAATGAGCAGTTCTTC
TRBJ2-7	TRBD2	TRBV11-3	16	NA	CASSPPGLAGTYEQYF	TGTGCCAGCAGCCCTCCGGGACTAGCGGGAACCTACGAGCAGTACTTC
TRBJ2-1	TRBD2	TRBV27	15	NA	CASSRRLAGWNEQFF	TGTGCCAGCAGTCGTAGACTAGCGGGATGGAATGAGCAGTTCTTC
TRBJ2-1	NA	TRBV11-2	17	NA	CASSLVRLGGLHNEQFF	TGTGCCAGCAGCTTAGTACGGCTAGGAGGCCTCCACAATGAGCAGTTCTTC
TRBJ1-1	TRBD1	TRBV7-9	13	NA	CASSPLDRPKAFF	TGTGCCAGCAGCCCACTGGACAGGCCAAAGGCTTTCTTT
TRBJ2-6	NA	TRBV4-3	15	NA	CASSPALPGANVLTF	TGCGCCAGCAGCCCGGCATTGCCTGGGGCCAACGTCCTGACTTTC
TRBJ1-5	NA	TRBV19	12	NA	CASSTLNQPQHF	TGTGCCAGTAGCACCCTCAATCAGCCCCAGCATTTT
TRBJ1-1	NA	TRBV7-2	13	NA	CASSSTRATEAFF	TGTGCCAGCAGCTCGACTAGGGCCACTGAAGCTTTCTTT
TRBJ1-5	TRBD1	TRBV19	17	NA	CASSLETGGGGNQPQHF	TGTGCCAGTAGTCTCGAGACAGGGGGCGGTGGCAATCAGCCCCAGCATTTT
TRBJ2-2	NA	TRBV9	16	NA	CASSVRQGFTAGELFF	TGTGCCAGCAGCGTTCGCCAGGGGTTTACAGCCGGGGAGCTGTTTTTT
TRBJ1-2	NA	TRBV7-2	14	NA	CASSHRGIDYGYTF	TGTGCCAGCAGCCATAGGGGTATCGACTATGGCTACACCTTC
TRBJ2-4	NA	TRBV19	16	NA	CASTPRFGLAGNIQYF	TGTGCCAGTACCCCCCGTTTTGGGTTGGCTGGAAACATTCAGTACTTC
TRBJ2-7	TRBD1	TRBV6-5	16	NA	CASSYLSGQGAGEQYF	TGTGCCAGCAGTTACCTCTCAGGACAGGGGGCAGGGGAGCAGTACTTC
TRBJ1-1	NA	TRBV11-3	14	NA	CASSLAGSNTEAFF	TGTGCCAGCAGCTTAGCGGGGTCGAACACTGAAGCTTTCTTT
TRBJ2-1	TRBD1	TRBV12-5	15	NA	CASGPGQGGFNEQFF	TGTGCTAGTGGTCCGGGACAGGGCGGGTTCAATGAGCAGTTCTTC
TRBJ1-1	NA	TRBV6-5	11	NA	CASCCNTEAFF	TGTGCCAGCTGTTGTAACACTGAAGCTTTCTTT
TRBJ2-2	NA	TRBV30	15	once	CAWSVSPANTGELFF	TGTGCCTGGAGTGTAAGCCCAGCGAACACCGGGGAGCTGTTTTTT
TRBJ2-3	NA	TRBV7-2	16	few	CASSLTRSFSTDTQYF	TGTGCCAGCAGCCTCACACGGAGTTTCAGCACAGATACGCAGTATTTT
TRBJ1-1	NA	TRBV7-2	12	NA	CASSLGAVRAFF	TGTGCCAGCAGCTTAGGGGCCGTACGAGCTTTCTTT
TRBJ2-1	TRBD2	TRBV27	17	NA	CASSSKRLAATYNEQFF	TGTGCCAGCAGTTCAAAACGACTAGCGGCCACCTACAATGAGCAGTTCTTC
TRBJ2-7	TRBD1	TRBV7-9	17	NA	CASSLQGARRAPYEQYF	TGTGCCAGCAGCTTGCAGGGGGCTCGGCGGGCCCCCTACGAGCAGTACTTC
TRBJ2-7	TRBD1	TRBV10-1	14	NA	CASSDTGDVYEQYF	TGCGCCAGCAGTGATACAGGGGACGTCTACGAGCAGTACTTC
TRBJ1-5	NA	TRBV19	13	NA	CASSGLGNQPQHF	TGTGCCAGTTCGGGCCTGGGCAATCAGCCCCAGCATTTT
TRBJ2-1	TRBD2	TRBV9	15	few	CASSVEEGGLDEQFF	TGTGCCAGCAGCGTAGAGGAGGGAGGGTTGGATGAGCAGTTCTTC
TRBJ1-1	NA	TRBV2	14	NA	CASRSGDLVAEAFF	TGTGCCAGCAGGAGTGGAGACCTTGTAGCTGAAGCTTTCTTT
TRBJ1-1	TRBD1	TRBV25-1	18	NA	CASSAQYGTGHANTEAFF	TGTGCCAGCAGTGCCCAATACGGGACAGGGCATGCGAACACTGAAGCTTTCTTT
TRBJ2-7	TRBD1	TRBV18	14	NA	CASSPSVDRGEQYF	TGTGCCAGCTCACCGTCGGTAGACAGGGGCGAGCAGTACTTC
TRBJ1-4	NA	TRBV6-1	15	NA	CASKYTGTTNEKLFF	TGTGCCAGCAAGTATACAGGGACAACTAATGAAAAACTGTTTTTT
TRBJ2-1	NA	TRBV18	12	NA	CASSRGPNEQFF	TGTGCCAGCTCACGAGGGCCCAATGAGCAGTTCTTC
TRBJ2-3	TRBD1	TRBV19	15	NA	CASSTRQGHTDTQYF	TGTGCCAGTAGTACTCGACAGGGGCACACAGATACGCAGTATTTT
TRBJ2-1	TRBD2	TRBV5-1	15	NA	CASSSTSGGYNEQFF	TGCGCCAGCAGCTCGACTAGCGGGGGTTACAATGAGCAGTTCTTC
TRBJ2-7	NA	TRBV5-1	14	once	CASSLPSRADEQYF	TGCGCCAGCAGCCTCCCTAGCAGGGCCGACGAGCAGTACTTC
TRBJ2-4	TRBD2	TRBV11-2	13	NA	CASSRGGKNIQYF	TGTGCCAGCAGCCGGGGGGGGAAAAACATTCAGTACTTC
TRBJ2-7	NA	TRBV6-1	14	NA	CASSEFGHSYEQYF	TGTGCCAGCAGTGAATTTGGGCACTCCTACGAGCAGTACTTC
TRBJ2-1	TRBD2	TRBV5-4	15	NA	CASSLTSGGYNEQFF	TGTGCCAGCAGCTTGACTAGCGGGGGATACAATGAGCAGTTCTTC
TRBJ1-1	NA	TRBV9	14	NA	CASSVYRADTEAFF	TGTGCCAGCAGCGTCTACAGGGCGGACACTGAAGCTTTCTTT
TRBJ2-7	NA	TRBV5-6	14	NA	CASSFLGALYEQYF	TGTGCCAGCAGCTTTCTGGGTGCCCTCTACGAGCAGTACTTC
TRBJ1-2	NA	TRBV7-4	13	few	CASSRSQFWGYTF	TGTGCCAGCAGTCGTTCTCAGTTTTGGGGCTACACCTTC
TRBJ2-7	NA	TRBV5-6	12	NA	CASSASRYEQYF	TGTGCCAGCAGCGCGTCCCGTTACGAGCAGTACTTC
TRBJ2-1	NA	TRBV11-3	12	NA	CASSFRYNEQFF	TGTGCCAGCAGCTTCAGGTACAATGAGCAGTTCTTC